This T cell receptor (beta chain) was obtained from a study of OX40 agonist ivuxolimab in advanced cancers. General study findings and limits: Expanded clones were, on average, more numerous among CD8+ T cells than CD4+.

Regarding this clone: What it recognizes is unknown.

CDR1 and CDR2 (germline): SGHRS, YFSETQ. J lost 5 bases, V lost 0 bases, and 5 bases had no gene match. This CDR3 comprises 15 residues. TCRdb's table, derived via immunoSEQ multiplex PCR, lists solely in-frame clones and lacks some. The sample contains around 58,000 clones, around nine tenths of which appear only once. The chain carries TRBV5-1 and TRBJ2-3; 8 bases fit TRBD1. The source is an adult with an advanced solid tumor such as melanoma, head and neck, liver or kidney cancer. The sample here was CD4+ or CD8+ T cells sorted from blood, taken in a trial of the OX40 agonist ivuxolimab. The CDR3 is CASSLEGQVEDTQYF. The DNA for the CDR3 is TGCGCCAGCAGCTTGGAGGGACAGGTTGAAGATACGCAGTATTTT. Full variable domain (outside the CDR3, taken from reference TRBV5-1 and TRBJ2-3): KAGVTQTPRYLIKTRGQQVTLSCSPISGHRSVSWYQQTPGQGLQFLFEYFSETQRNKGNFPGRFSGRQFSNSRSEMNVSTLELGDSALYLCASSLEGQVEDTQYFGPGTRLTVL.